This TCR beta chain was obtained from a study of neurological immune-mediated disorders. Study-level results: Multiple sclerosis patients had less TCR clonal expansion than even healthy controls, unlike HTLV-1-associated myelopathy. No CDR3 amino acid sequences recurred among expanded clones across subjects, suggesting private repertoires in all groups.

Time point reported: longitudinal time-point 2. The unsorted libraries were produced from 2 million PBMCs held at -80 C. Every sequencing run generated over 190 million TCR-beta sequences from 15-18 subjects. TCRdb re-called the 5' RACE reads with MiXCR, one entry per CDR3 protein. The repertoire holds over 55,000 distinct CDR3 sequences, with more than 7.5% as singletons. Trimming stripped 0 bases from V and 4 bases from J, with 12 bases between. From germline, CDR1 is SGHDN and CDR2 FVKESK. The CDR3 is 15 residues long. This clonotype was detected many times. Its antigen is undetermined. The receptor's source is a man younger than 40 in good health. This sequence joins TRBV14 and TRBJ1-2, with D unclear. The sequenced sample consisted of PBMCs. The CDR3 sequence: CASSQDYDPGYGYTF. The CDR3 bases are TGTGCCAGCAGCCAAGACTACGATCCTGGCTATGGCTACACCTTC.